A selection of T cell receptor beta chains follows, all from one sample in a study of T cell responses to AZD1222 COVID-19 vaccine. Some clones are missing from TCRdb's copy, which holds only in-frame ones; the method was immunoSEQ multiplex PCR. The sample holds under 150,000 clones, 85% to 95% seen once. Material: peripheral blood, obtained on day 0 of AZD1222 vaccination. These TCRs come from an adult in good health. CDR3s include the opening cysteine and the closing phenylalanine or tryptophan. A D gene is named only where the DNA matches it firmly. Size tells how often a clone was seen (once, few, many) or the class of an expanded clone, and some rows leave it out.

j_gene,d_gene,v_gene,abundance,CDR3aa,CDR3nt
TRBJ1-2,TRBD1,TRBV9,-,CASSPRMGTGLYGYTF,TGTGCCAGCAGCCCACGAATGGGGACAGGACTTTATGGCTACACCTTC
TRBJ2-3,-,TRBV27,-,CASSLKAASRTDTQYF,TGTGCCAGCAGTTTAAAGGCGGCTAGCCGCACAGATACGCAGTATTTT
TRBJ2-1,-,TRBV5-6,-,CASSLLRYNEQFF,TGTGCCAGCAGCTTGCTCCGTTACAATGAGCAGTTCTTC
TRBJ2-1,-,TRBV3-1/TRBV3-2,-,CASLSGYNEQFF,TGTGCCAGTCTTAGCGGTTACAATGAGCAGTTCTTC
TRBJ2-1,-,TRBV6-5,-,CASSYFNSPHEQFF,TGTGCCAGCAGTTACTTCAATAGTCCCCATGAGCAGTTCTTC
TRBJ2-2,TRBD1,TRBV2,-,CANKGQANTGELFF,TGTGCCAATAAAGGACAGGCGAACACCGGGGAGCTGTTTTTT
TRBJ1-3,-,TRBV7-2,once,CASSLGALGSGNTIYF,TGTGCCAGCAGCTTAGGAGCCCTCGGCTCTGGAAACACCATATATTTT
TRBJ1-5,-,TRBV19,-,CASTLNWSNQPQHF,TGTGCCAGTACCCTGAATTGGAGCAATCAGCCCCAGCATTTT
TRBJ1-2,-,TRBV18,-,CASSPIAGDAYGYTF,TGTGCCAGCTCACCTATTGCCGGGGATGCGTATGGCTACACCTTC
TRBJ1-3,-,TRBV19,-,CASSHRAGNTIYF,TGTGCCAGCAGTCACAGGGCTGGAAACACCATATATTTT
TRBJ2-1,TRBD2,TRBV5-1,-,CASSQTSGQDNEQFF,TGCGCCAGCAGCCAGACTAGCGGTCAGGACAATGAGCAGTTCTTC
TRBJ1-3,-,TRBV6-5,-,CASSYGDPYSGNTIYF,TGTGCCAGCAGTTACGGGGATCCTTACTCTGGAAACACCATATATTTT
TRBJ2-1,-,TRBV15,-,CATSREEGPSYNEQFF,TGTGCCACCAGCAGAGAGGAGGGCCCCTCCTACAATGAGCAGTTCTTC
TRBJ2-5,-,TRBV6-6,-,CASSSWAGPGETQYF,TGTGCCAGCAGCTCATGGGCAGGGCCAGGGGAGACCCAGTACTTC
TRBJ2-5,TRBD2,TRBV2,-,CAISPGTSGRGWETQYF,TGTGCCATAAGTCCCGGGACTAGCGGGAGAGGGTGGGAGACCCAGTACTTC
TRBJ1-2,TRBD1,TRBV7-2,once,CASSQTWTGRRINYGYTF,TGTGCCAGCAGCCAGACATGGACAGGTAGAAGGATTAACTATGGCTACACCTTC
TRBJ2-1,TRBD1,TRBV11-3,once,CASSLGGPGGYNEQFF,TGTGCCAGCAGCTTAGGCGGTCCAGGGGGATACAATGAGCAGTTCTTC
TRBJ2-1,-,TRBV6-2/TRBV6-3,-,CASSYIGGAYNEQFF,TGTGCCAGCAGTTACATCGGCGGGGCCTACAATGAGCAGTTCTTC
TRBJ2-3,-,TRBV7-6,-,CASSSPEGLGDTQYF,TGTGCCAGCAGCAGTCCGGAGGGCCTAGGAGATACGCAGTATTTT
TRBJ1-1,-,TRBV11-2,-,CASSLVLAGNTEAFF,TGTGCCAGCAGCTTAGTTCTTGCAGGGAACACTGAAGCTTTCTTT
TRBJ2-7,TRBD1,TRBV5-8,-,CASSPGTGGSFYEQYF,TGTGCCAGCAGCCCGGGGACAGGGGGCAGTTTCTACGAGCAGTACTTC
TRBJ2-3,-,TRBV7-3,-,CASSFYGRGTDTQYF,TGTGCCAGCAGCTTCTATGGACGCGGCACAGATACGCAGTATTTT
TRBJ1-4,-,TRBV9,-,CASSPGGPINEKLFF,TGTGCCAGCAGCCCCGGAGGGCCAATCAATGAAAAACTGTTTTTT
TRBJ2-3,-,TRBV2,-,CASGGLGADTQYF,TGTGCCAGCGGGGGTCTAGGGGCAGATACGCAGTATTTT
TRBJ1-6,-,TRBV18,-,CASSARSSYNSPLHF,TGTGCCAGCTCAGCGAGGAGCTCCTATAATTCACCCCTCCACTTT
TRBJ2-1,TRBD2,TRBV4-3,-,CASSQDISGVRNEQFF,TGCGCCAGCAGCCAAGATATAAGCGGGGTGAGAAATGAGCAGTTCTTC
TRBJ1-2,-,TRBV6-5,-,CASSYGTDHYGYTF,TGTGCCAGCAGTTACGGTACAGACCACTATGGCTACACCTTC
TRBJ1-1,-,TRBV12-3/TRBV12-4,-,CASSSQPGTEAFF,TGTGCCAGCAGTTCACAGCCGGGCACTGAAGCTTTCTTT
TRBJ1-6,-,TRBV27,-,CASSLRRGSGSYSPLHF,TGTGCCAGCAGTTTAAGACGGGGCAGCGGTAGTTATTCACCCCTCCACTTT
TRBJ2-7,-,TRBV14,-,CASSQEGQTLSSYEQYF,TGTGCCAGCAGCCAAGAAGGGCAGACCCTTAGCTCCTACGAGCAGTACTTC
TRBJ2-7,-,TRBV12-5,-,CASGLPRALSYEQYF,TGTGCTAGTGGTTTGCCCCGGGCCCTCTCCTACGAGCAGTACTTC
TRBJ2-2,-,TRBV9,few,CASSPWSGELFF,TGTGCCAGCAGCCCTTGGTCCGGGGAGCTGTTTTTT
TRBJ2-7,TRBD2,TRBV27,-,CASSFGIAGTYEQYF,TGTGCCAGCAGTTTTGGGATAGCGGGAACCTACGAGCAGTACTTC